The clone carrying this TCR beta chain occurred a few times. The target antigen is unknown. One entry per CDR3 protein results from TCRdb running MiXCR on the 5' RACE reads. The table shows around 670,000 distinct CDR3 sequences, with roughly 6.2% occurring only once. Every sampled donor was Caucasian and healthy. The sample is drawn from a study of identical twins. General study findings and limits: Zero-insertion findings could be partly confounded by invariant cells (MAIT and iNKT cells). Models underestimated out-of-frame TCR alpha sharing in monozygotic twins. Out-of-frame alpha sequences that twins shared showed excess low generation probability.

In germline, CDR1 is LGHDT, CDR2 YNNKEL (reference sequence). There are 17 residues in the CDR3. With 2 bases removed from V and 0 bases from J, the gap between germline ends came to 17 bases. The chain couples TRBV3-1 to TRBJ2-7; D unclear. What was sequenced was naive T cells sorted from blood. The TCR comes from a young man in good health. CDR3 coding DNA: TGTGCCAGCAGCCAAATGATCCGGACCCGAGGCTCCTACGAGCAGTACTTC. Translated: CASSQMIRTRGSYEQYF.